In this sample, the clone carrying this T cell receptor (beta chain) turned up many times. Antigen specificity is unknown. This sample is drawn from a study of breast tumors, draining lymph nodes, adjacent tissues. Samples came from axillary lymph nodes draining the breast cancer. Whole-study findings and limits: Luminal-like breast cancer showed significantly greater tumor-nontumor repertoire similarity than basal-like breast cancer did. The data were judged consistent with most tumor T cells coming from lymph node and expanding in tumor.

TCRdb processed the multiplex PCR reads anew with MiXCR; each CDR3 protein has one entry. Of approximately 150,000 distinct CDR3 sequences detected, around 33% appear once; the ten largest clones hold 3.8%. The sequencing input was axillary lymph node tissue. This clonotype was obtained from a female donor with breast cancer. Some clones in this sample may be carry-over from other donors' samples.

The CDR3 sequence: CSASPGPSRGGRGYEQYF. The DNA of the CDR3 is TGCAGTGCTTCCCCTGGCCCAAGTCGGGGGGGCCGTGGATACGAGCAGTACTTC. The J gene is TRBJ2-7, the V gene TRBV20-1, with 8 bases identical to TRBD2. The CDR3 sequence is 18 residues long. Germline V CDR1 and CDR2: DFQATT, SNEGSKA (reference sequence). Trimming at V came to 5 bases and at J to 4 bases, leaving 22 bases not matched to a gene.